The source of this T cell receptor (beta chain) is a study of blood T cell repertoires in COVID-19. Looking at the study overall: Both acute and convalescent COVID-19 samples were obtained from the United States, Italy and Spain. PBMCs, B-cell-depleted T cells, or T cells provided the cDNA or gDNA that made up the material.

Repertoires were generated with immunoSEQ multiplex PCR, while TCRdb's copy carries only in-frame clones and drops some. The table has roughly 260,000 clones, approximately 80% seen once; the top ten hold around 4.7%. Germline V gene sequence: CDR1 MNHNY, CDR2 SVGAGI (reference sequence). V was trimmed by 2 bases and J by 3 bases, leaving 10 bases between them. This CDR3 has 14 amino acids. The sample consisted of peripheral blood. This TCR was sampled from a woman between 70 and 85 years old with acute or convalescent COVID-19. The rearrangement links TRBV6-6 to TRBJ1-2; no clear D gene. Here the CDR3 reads CASSYTRVDYGYTF. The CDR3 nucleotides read TGTGCCAGCAGTTACACGAGGGTGGACTATGGCTACACCTTC.